This T cell receptor beta chain was sequenced during a study of cytomegalovirus exposure and HLA in healthy donors. Study-level information: From donors who were HLA-typed, an early data release held 65 million to 85 million unique TCRs.

Broader study findings: Sequencing depth roughly uniform across donors was assumed in presence/absence analyses.

CDR1 is SGHNT, CDR2 YYREEE, per germline (reference sequence). The V gene end was trimmed by 4 bases and the J gene end by 4 bases; junction bases not matched to a gene: 8. CDR3 length: 15 amino acids. Only a few counts were recorded for this clone. Its antigen is currently unknown. Primers: 60 Vbeta forward and 13 Jbeta reverse. Profiling relied on immunoSEQ multiplex PCR, and the TCRdb table lists in-frame clones only, not all of them. Altogether over 150,000 clones are present, 80% to 90% being singletons, with the ten largest covering roughly 2.3%. The receptor's source is a male donor in good health and CMV-seronegative. This rearrangement joins TRBV5-4 to TRBJ1-3; 7 bases are shared with TRBD1. Sample: PBMCs. CDR3 nucleotides: TGTGCCAGCAGCGTCCCAACAGGGGCCGGAAACACCATATATTTT. It codes for CASSVPTGAGNTIYF.